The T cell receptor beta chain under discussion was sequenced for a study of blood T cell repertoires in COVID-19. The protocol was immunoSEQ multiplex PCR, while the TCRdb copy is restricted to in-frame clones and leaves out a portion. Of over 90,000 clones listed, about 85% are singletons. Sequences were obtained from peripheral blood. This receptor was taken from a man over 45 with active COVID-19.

The CDR3 coding sequence is TGTGCCAGCAGCCCAGGACAAAACTATGGCTACACCTTC. As protein: CASSPGQNYGYTF. This rearrangement joins TRBV7-8 to TRBJ1-2, with D tentatively TRBD1 (5 bases). The CDR3 has 13 residues. Germline V gene lookup returns CDR1 SGHVS and CDR2 FQNEAQ. Trimming cost V 5 bases and J 2 bases, with 9 bases left between them.